This T cell receptor (beta chain) was captured by sequencing in a study of monozygotic twins with inflammatory bowel disease (dated by TCRdb to between 2017 and 2020). Background for the entire study: A total of some 30 monozygotic twin pairs were included in the full study, comprising nine German pairs (four IBD-concordant, five IBD-discordant) and 19 IBD-discordant Danish pairs. The search for disease-associated traits relied mainly on comparing, within discordant pairs, IBD patients with their genetically identical healthy co-twins. Each individual had, on average, about 151 000 unique TCRalpha sequences and 181 000 unique TCRbeta sequences available for analysis. Beyond this particular receptor, the publication reports: Measured by the inverse Simpson index, TCRbeta repertoire diversity was lower in IBD patients than in their healthy co-twins. Compared with healthy twins, IBD patients shared fewer clonotypes with other individuals, and the difference was most pronounced in patients with signs of disease activity. The analysis was unable to tell different T cell subtypes apart. The results gave no support for a single strong signal or clonotype linked to IBD. Because patients received different immunosuppressive treatments, the repertoires may have picked up extra background noise and variability between individuals. Repertoire similarity did not differ between concordant and discordant twins, which could be due to limited statistical power.

An approximately 2.5 ml peripheral blood sample was drawn into PAXgene tubes per donor and stored at -80°C. Without any T cell sorting, total RNA was extracted from whole blood using the PAXgene blood miRNA kit on an automated QIAcube. Peripheral blood from monozygotic twin pairs concordant or discordant for inflammatory bowel disease was subjected to deep TCRalpha and TCRbeta repertoire profiling with unique molecular barcoding. Smoking habits were recorded for all twin pairs, and individuals were classified as current, former or never smokers. The library relied on 5' RACE. For each TCR library, about 4,000 ng of total RNA was used. cDNA was synthesized with SMARTScribe reverse transcriptase in eight separate reactions per sample. During cDNA synthesis, template switching was used to introduce unique molecular identifiers that contained a 6-nucleotide sample barcode. Amplification of TCRalpha and TCRbeta cDNA involved two nested PCRs of approximately 16 and 10 cycles, and each PCR was followed by bead purification. Before amplification, the cDNA was treated with uracil DNA-glycosylase and purified using the QIAquick PCR purification kit. The second PCR was the step at which Illumina TruSeq-compatible adapters and sample-specific barcodes were added. TapeStation and Qubit were used to check library quality and concentration, and 5 to 6.5 ng of each library was pooled. Sequencing of pooled libraries was carried out on an Illumina HiSeq2500 single-index Rapid Run using 2 x 100 bp reads and custom sequencing primers. The study's own analysis went as follows. UMI-based consensus assembly with MiGEC version 1.2.6 was used to correct PCR and sequencing errors. MiXCR version 2.1.1 handled V(D)J alignment, clonotype assembly and CDR3 extraction. To normalise gene usage, clonotype sharing and MAIT/NKT TCR abundance, the top 1000, 10 000 and 20 000 clonotypes in each sample were analysed. Diversity was computed as the inverse Simpson index with the vegan R package after downsampling to 27 000 UMIs. Paired Mann-Whitney U tests were applied to discordant twin pairs, and Benjamini-Hochberg correction was used for multiple testing. TCRdb reprocessed the public reads and reports one entry per CDR3 protein sequence, without DNA. What appears here as the V and J calls and clone size reflects TCRdb's work, not the paper's. The data table for this sample lists approximately 330,000 distinct CDR3 sequences. Of the sample, approximately 2% is held by the ten largest clones.

Reading the germline V gene (reference sequence) gives CDR1 DFQATT and CDR2 SNEGSKA. From its cysteine to its phenylalanine, the CDR3 spans 14 amino acids. The protein alone is recorded here. As regards this clonotype: Its antigen target is currently unknown.

The clonotype originates from a human donor with ulcerative colitis or Crohn's disease, or a healthy co-twin of an affected twin (not recorded which). The specimen was blood. The receptor chain draws on TRBV20-1 and TRBJ2-7; TCRdb lists TRBD1, though no DNA is available to test this call. CDR3 loop: CSAITGTGRHEQYF.